This TCR beta chain was identified in a study of blood T cells in healthy people across ages. Points from the study as a whole: Relative to aged donors, long-lived donors carried more naive CD4+ cells and displayed higher diversity.

Trimming took 6 bases from V and 2 from J, leaving 19 bases between them. Germline lookup yields CDR1 SQVTM and CDR2 ANQGSEA. This CDR3 has 15 residues. Next came a second PCR, run for about 6 to 12 cycles, which used a sample-barcoded 5' primer along with a J-beta primer mix. TCRdb reprocessed the 5' RACE reads with MiXCR, giving one entry per CDR3 protein. The sample lists hundreds of thousands of distinct CDR3 sequences; 40% to 50% were seen once. Comments on this clonotype: As yet, its antigen is unknown.

The rearrangement uses TRBV29-1 and TRBJ1-1; a weak D match, TRBD1 (6 bases). Sequences were obtained from blood. The clonotype comes from a man older than 75 in good health. The CDR3 sequence is CSVRRGAGRNTEAFF. The DNA for the CDR3 is TGCAGCGTGCGAAGGGGGGCGGGAAGAAACACTGAAGCTTTCTTT.